This TCR beta chain is from a study of CD8 T cells in ankylosing spondylitis. V was cut by 6 bases and J by 0 bases, with 12 bases left in between. The CDR3 runs 15 residues. Looked up from germline, CDR1 is SGHAT and CDR2 is FQNNGV. This clonotype occurred a few times. TCRdb independently ran MiXCR on the 5' RACE reads; one entry per CDR3 protein. The sample carries approximately 350,000 distinct CDR3 sequences, around 15% recorded once. The source of this sequence is a male donor with ankylosing spondylitis or in good health (not recorded which). The genes are TRBV11-2 and TRBJ2-4; D uncertain. The sample consisted of blood, either unsorted or a sorted T cell fraction (not recorded which). In DNA form, the CDR3 reads TGTGCCAGCAGAGGCCCTGCCGGAGCCAAAAACATTCAGTACTTC. It encodes CASRGPAGAKNIQYF.